This T cell receptor (beta chain) was found in a study of shared clonotypes between healthy human individuals. The CDR3 loop spans 18 amino acids. Germline V gene sequence: CDR1 SNHLY, CDR2 FYNNEI. The V and J ends lost 6 bases and 4 bases, in that order; junction bases with no gene match: 18. It was across several immunoSEQ plates that each subset's genomic DNA was evenly split. Every unsorted PBMC PCR replicate was loaded with 300 ng DNA, around 30,000 T cell genomes. With ten immunoSEQ deep assay plates, unsorted PBMC DNA underwent sequencing. The table came from immunoSEQ multiplex PCR; TCRdb's copy has only in-frame clones and leaves some out. The data show fewer than 550,000 clones, around 79% seen once. The study enrolled healthy HIV-negative adults without recent acute infections or vaccinations as donors.

This sequence was found in a woman in her forties in good health. Some clones in this sample may be carry-over from other donors' samples. The sequenced sample was PBMCs. The chain couples TRBV2 to TRBJ1-3, with TRBD1 matching over 7 bases. The CDR3 DNA reads TGTGCCAGCAGCACCAAGAAAAACAGGGGCTGGAAAGGAAACACCATATATTTT. Translation: CASSTKKNRGWKGNTIYF. The full variable domain, rest sourced from reference TRBV2 and TRBJ1-3, is EPEVTQTPSHQVTQMGQEVILRCVPISNHLYFYWYRQILGQKVEFLVSFYNNEISEKSEIFDDQFSVERPDGSNFTLKIRSTKLEDSAMYFCASSTKKNRGWKGNTIYFGEGSWLTVV.